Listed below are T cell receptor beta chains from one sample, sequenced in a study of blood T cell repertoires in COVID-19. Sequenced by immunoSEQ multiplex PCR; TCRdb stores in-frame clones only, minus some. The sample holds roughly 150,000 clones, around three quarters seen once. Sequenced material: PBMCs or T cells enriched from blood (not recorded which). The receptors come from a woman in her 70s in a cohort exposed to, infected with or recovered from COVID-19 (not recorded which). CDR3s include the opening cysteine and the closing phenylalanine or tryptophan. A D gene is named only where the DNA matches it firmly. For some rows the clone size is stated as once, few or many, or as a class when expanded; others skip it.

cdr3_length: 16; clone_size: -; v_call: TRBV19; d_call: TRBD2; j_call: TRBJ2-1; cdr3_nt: TGTGCCAGTAGTAAGGCTAGCGGGGCCTCCTACAATGAGCAGTTCTTC; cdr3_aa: CASSKASGASYNEQFF
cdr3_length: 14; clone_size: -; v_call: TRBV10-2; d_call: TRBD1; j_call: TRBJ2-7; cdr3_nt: TGCGCCAGCAGTGTCGGGACAGTTGTCTACGAGCAGTACTTC; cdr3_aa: CASSVGTVVYEQYF
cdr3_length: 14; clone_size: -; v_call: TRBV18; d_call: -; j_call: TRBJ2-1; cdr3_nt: TGTGCCAGCTCACCCGCGGGGTCGCGGGATGAGCAGTTCTTC; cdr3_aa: CASSPAGSRDEQFF
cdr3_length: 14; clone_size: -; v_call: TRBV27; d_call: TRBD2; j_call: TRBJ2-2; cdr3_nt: TGTGCCAGCAGTTCTATCCGGGGGGCCGGGGAGCTGTTTTTT; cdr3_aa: CASSSIRGAGELFF
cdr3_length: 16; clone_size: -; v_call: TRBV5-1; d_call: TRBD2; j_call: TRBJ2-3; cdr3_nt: TGCGCCAGCAGCTTGGGTGGACTAGCGAGCACAGATACGCAGTATTTT; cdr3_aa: CASSLGGLASTDTQYF
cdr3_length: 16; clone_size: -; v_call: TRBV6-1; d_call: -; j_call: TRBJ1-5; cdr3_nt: TGTGCCAGCAGTGAAAGGGTGGGGCGACATAATCAGCCCCAGCATTTT; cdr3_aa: CASSERVGRHNQPQHF
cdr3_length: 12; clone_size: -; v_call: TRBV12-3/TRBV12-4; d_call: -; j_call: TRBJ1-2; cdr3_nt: TGTGCCAGCAGTTGGGGAGGCTATGGCTACACCTTC; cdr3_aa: CASSWGGYGYTF
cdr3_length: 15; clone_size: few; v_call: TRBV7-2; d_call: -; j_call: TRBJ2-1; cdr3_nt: TGTGCCAGCAGCTTACTTGTCAGCTCCTACAATGAGCAGTTCTTC; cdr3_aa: CASSLLVSSYNEQFF
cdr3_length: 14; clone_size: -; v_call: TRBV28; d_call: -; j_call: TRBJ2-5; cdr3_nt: TGTGCCAGCAGTTGGGGGACACCGCAAGAGACCCAGTACTTC; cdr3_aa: CASSWGTPQETQYF
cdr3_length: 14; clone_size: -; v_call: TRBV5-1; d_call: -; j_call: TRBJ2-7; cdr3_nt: TGCGCCAGCAGCCCAACTAGCCCCTCCTACGAGCAGTACTTC; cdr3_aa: CASSPTSPSYEQYF
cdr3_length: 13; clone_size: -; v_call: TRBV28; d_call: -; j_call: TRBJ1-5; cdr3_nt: TGTGCCAGCAGTTGGCAGGGGTATCAGCCCCAGCATTTT; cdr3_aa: CASSWQGYQPQHF
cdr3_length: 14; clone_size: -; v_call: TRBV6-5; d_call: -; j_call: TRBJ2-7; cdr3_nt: TGTGCCAGCAGTTACTCGGGGGGTACCTACGAGCAGTACTTC; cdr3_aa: CASSYSGGTYEQYF
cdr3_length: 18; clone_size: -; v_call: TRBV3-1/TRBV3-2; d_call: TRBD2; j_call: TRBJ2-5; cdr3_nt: TGTGCCAGCAGCCAAGAAAGGAGGACTAGCGGACTCCAAGAGACCCAGTACTTC; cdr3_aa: CASSQERRTSGLQETQYF
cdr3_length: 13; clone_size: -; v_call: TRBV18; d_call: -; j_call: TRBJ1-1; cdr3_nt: TGTGCCAGCTTCGGGAATCCGAACACTGAAGCTTTCTTT; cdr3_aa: CASFGNPNTEAFF
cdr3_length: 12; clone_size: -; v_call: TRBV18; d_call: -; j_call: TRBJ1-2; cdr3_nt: TGTGCCAGCTCACCAGTCCAGGATGGCTACACCTTC; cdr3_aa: CASSPVQDGYTF
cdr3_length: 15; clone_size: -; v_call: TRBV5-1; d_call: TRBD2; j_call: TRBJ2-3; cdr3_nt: TGCGCCAGCAGGATAGCGGGAGGTAGCACAGATACGCAGTATTTT; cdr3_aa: CASRIAGGSTDTQYF
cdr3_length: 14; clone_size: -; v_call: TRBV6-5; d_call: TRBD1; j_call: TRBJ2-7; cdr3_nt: TGTGCCAGCACTCGGGGGACAGGGAACTACGAGCAGTACTTC; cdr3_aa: CASTRGTGNYEQYF
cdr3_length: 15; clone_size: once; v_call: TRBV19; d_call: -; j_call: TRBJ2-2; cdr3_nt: TGTGCCAGGCGGCCCTGGAACCGAGACACCGGGGAGCTGTTTTTT; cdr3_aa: CARRPWNRDTGELFF
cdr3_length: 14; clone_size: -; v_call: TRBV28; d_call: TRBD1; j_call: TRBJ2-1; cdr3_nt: TGTGCCACGAGGACAGGGTATAGTGGGAATGAGCAGTTCTTC; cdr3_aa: CATRTGYSGNEQFF
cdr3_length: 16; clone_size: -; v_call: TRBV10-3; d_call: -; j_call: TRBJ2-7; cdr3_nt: TGTGCCATCAGTGGAGAGTCGCCCGCGGGGCCCTACGAGCAGTACTTC; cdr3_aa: CAISGESPAGPYEQYF
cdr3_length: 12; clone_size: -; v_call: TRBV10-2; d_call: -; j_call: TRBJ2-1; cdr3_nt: TGCGCCAGCTCACGAGCACAGAATGAGCAGTTCTTC; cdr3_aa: CASSRAQNEQFF
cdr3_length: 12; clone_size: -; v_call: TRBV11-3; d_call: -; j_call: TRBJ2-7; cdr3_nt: TGTGCCAGCAGACCTCAACAGGGATGGCAGTACTTC; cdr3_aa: CASRPQQGWQYF
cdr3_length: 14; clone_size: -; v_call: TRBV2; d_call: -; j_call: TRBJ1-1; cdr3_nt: TGTGCCAGCACCTGGACTACTTTGAACACTGAAGCTTTCTTT; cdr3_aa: CASTWTTLNTEAFF
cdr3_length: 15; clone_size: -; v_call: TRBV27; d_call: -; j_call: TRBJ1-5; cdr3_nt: TGTGCCAGCGCGCCCGACGGCAGGGGCAATCAGCCCCAGCATTTT; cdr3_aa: CASAPDGRGNQPQHF
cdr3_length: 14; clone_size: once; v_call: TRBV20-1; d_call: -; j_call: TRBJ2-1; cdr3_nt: TGCAGTGCTAGTACCGGAGGGGTCTACAATGAGCAGTTCTTC; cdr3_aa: CSASTGGVYNEQFF
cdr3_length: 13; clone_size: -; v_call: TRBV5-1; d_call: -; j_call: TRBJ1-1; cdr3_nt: TGCGCCAGCAGGAACAGTTTTAACACTGAAGCTTTCTTT; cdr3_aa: CASRNSFNTEAFF
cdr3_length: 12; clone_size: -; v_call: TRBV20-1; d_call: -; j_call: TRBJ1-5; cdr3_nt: TGCAGTGCTAGTGACAGAAATCAGCCCCAGCATTTT; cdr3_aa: CSASDRNQPQHF
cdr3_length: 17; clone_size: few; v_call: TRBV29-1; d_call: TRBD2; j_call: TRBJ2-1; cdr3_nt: TGCAGCGTTGAGCGGACACTTGGGACTAGCGGGTCCGATGAGCAGTTCTTC; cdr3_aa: CSVERTLGTSGSDEQFF
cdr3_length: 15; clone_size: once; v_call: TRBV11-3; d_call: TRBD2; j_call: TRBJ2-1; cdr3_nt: TGTGCCAGCAGCTTGTTGACTAGCGGGAGGGTCGAGCAGTTCTTC; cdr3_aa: CASSLLTSGRVEQFF
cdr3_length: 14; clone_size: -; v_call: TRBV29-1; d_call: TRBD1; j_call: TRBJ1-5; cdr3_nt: TGCAGCGTGAAAGGAGGGACAGGTGATCAGCCCCAGCATTTT; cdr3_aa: CSVKGGTGDQPQHF
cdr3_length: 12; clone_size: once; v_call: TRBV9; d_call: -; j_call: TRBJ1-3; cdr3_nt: TGTGCCAGCAGCGTACCCCAGGGTCCCCTATATTTT; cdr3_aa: CASSVPQGPLYF
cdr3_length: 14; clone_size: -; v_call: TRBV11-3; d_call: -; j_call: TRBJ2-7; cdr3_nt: TGTGCCAGCAGCTTGATCCAAGCCTCCTACGAGCAGTACTTC; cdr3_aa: CASSLIQASYEQYF
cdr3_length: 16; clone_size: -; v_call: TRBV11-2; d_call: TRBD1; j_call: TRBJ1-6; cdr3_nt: TGTGCCAGCAGCTTAGATCCCCACAGGGGTAATTCACCCCTCCACTTT; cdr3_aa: CASSLDPHRGNSPLHF
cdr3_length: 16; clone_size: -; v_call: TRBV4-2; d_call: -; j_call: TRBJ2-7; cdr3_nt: TGTGCCAGCAGCAAAGAGGGCCAGGCGACAATCTACGAGCAGTACTTC; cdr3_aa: CASSKEGQATIYEQYF
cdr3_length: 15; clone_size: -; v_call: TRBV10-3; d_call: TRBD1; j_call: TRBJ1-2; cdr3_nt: TGTGCCAGCCGGGACAGGGACCATTTAAGCGGTGGCTACACCTTC; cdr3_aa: CASRDRDHLSGGYTF
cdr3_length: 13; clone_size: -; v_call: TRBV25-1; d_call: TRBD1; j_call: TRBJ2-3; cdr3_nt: TGTGCCAGCAGTAAGACAGGGGGAGATACGCAGTATTTT; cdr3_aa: CASSKTGGDTQYF
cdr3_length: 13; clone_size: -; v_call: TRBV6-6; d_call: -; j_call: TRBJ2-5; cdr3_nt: TGTGCCAGCAGTTATCAGCCGGGGGTGACCCAGTACTTC; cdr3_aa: CASSYQPGVTQYF
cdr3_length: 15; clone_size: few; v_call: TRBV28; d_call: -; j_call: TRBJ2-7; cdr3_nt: TGTGCCAGCAGTCCCGTTCGGCAGACTTCCTACGAGCAGTACTTC; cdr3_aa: CASSPVRQTSYEQYF
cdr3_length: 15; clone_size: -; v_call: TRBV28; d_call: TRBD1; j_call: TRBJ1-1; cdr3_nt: TGTGCCAGCGTATCAGGGGGCGCGGGCGACACTGAAGCTTTCTTT; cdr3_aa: CASVSGGAGDTEAFF
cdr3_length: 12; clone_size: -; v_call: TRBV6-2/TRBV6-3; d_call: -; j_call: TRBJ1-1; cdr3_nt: TGTGCCAGCAGTTACTTACAGGGTGAAGCTTTCTTT; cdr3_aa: CASSYLQGEAFF
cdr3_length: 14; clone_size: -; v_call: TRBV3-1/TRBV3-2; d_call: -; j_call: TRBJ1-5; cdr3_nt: TGTGCCAGCAGCCAAGGTCAGGGGAATCAGCCCCAGCATTTT; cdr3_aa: CASSQGQGNQPQHF
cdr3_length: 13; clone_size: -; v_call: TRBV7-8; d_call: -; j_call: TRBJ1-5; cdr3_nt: TGTGCCAGCAGCTTAGGGGGCGAACAGCCCCAGCATTTT; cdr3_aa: CASSLGGEQPQHF
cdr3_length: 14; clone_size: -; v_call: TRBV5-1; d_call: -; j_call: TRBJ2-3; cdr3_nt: TGCGCCAGCAGCTTGGTCCTTAATAGAGATACGCAGTATTTT; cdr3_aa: CASSLVLNRDTQYF
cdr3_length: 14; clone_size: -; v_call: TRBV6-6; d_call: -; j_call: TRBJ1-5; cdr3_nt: TGTGCCAGCAGACCTAACAGGGACCATCAGCCCCAGCATTTT; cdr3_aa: CASRPNRDHQPQHF
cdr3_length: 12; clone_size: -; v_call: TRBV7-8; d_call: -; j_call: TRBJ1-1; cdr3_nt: TGTGCCAGCAGCTTAGATCGGGGGATAGCTTTCTTT; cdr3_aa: CASSLDRGIAFF
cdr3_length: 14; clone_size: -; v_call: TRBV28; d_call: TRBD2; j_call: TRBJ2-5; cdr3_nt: TGTGCCAGCAGGGGAGCGGGGATCAGAGAGACCCAGTACTTC; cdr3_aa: CASRGAGIRETQYF
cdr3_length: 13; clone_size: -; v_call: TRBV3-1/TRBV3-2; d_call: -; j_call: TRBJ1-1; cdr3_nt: TGTGCCAGCAGCCAAGGCAGGGACTCTGAAGCTTTCTTT; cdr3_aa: CASSQGRDSEAFF
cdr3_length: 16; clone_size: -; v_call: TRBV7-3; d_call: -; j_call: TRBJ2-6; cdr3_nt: TGTGCCAGCAGCTTAGGGGCCAGCTCTGGGGCCAACGTCCTGACTTTC; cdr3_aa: CASSLGASSGANVLTF
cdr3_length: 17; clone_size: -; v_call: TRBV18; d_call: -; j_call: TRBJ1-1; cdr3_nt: TGTGCCAGCTCACCGATCGGGCCGGGCAGGGGGAACACTGAAGCTTTCTTT; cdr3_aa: CASSPIGPGRGNTEAFF
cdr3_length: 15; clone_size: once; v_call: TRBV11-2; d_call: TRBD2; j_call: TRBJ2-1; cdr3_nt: TGTGCCAGCAGCATTTTAGCGGGAGGGCAGAATGAGCAGTTCTTC; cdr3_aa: CASSILAGGQNEQFF
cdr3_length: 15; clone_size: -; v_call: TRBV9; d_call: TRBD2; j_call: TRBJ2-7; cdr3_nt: TGTGCCAGCAGCTCGAGCGGGAGTTCGGGGAACGAGCAGTACTTC; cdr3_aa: CASSSSGSSGNEQYF
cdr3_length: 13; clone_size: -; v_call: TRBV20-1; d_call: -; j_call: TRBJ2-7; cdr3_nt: TGCAGTGCTAGTTCAGGGAAGTGGTACGAGCAGTACTTC; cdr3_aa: CSASSGKWYEQYF
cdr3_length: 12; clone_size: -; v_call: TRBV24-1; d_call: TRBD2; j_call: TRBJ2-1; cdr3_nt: TGTGCCACCAGGTCCCAGCGGGGACCTTGGTTCTTC; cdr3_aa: CATRSQRGPWFF
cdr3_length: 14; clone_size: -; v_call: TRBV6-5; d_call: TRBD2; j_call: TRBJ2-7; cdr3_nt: TGTGCCAGCAGTTACGCTAGCGGGGTATACGAGCAGTACTTC; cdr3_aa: CASSYASGVYEQYF
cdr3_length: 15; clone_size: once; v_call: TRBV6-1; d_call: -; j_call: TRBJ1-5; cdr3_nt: TGTGCCAGCAGTGAAGGGTCCGGGTTCAATCAGCCCCAGCATTTT; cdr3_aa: CASSEGSGFNQPQHF
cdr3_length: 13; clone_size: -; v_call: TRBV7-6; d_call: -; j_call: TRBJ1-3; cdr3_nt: TGTGCCAGCAGCTCACAGCCGGGAAACACCATATATTTT; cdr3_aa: CASSSQPGNTIYF
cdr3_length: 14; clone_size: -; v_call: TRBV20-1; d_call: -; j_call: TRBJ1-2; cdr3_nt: TGCAGTGCTAGTTACCAACGAGGGGGTTATGGCTACACCTTC; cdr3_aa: CSASYQRGGYGYTF
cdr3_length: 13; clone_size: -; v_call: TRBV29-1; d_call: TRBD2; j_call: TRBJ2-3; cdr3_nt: TGCAGCTCGGAGGGACTAGCAAGAGATACGCAGTATTTT; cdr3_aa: CSSEGLARDTQYF
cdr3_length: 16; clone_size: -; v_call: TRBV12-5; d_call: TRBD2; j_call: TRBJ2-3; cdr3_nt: TGTGCTAGTGGTTTGGGGACTAGCGGGAGCTCAGATACGCAGTATTTT; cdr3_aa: CASGLGTSGSSDTQYF